This T cell receptor (beta chain) was sequenced during a study of neurological immune-mediated disorders. The CDR3 sequence is 15 residues long. The V end was cut by 0 bases, the J end by 7 bases, with 10 bases between. This clonotype was detected many times. As to time point: longitudinal time-point 2. TCRdb ran MiXCR on the 5' RACE reads and lists one entry per CDR3 protein. The sample holds about 49,000 distinct CDR3 sequences; roughly 13% are singletons and the top ten take roughly 4.3%. This TCR was sampled from a male donor with HTLV-1-associated myelopathy (HAM/TSP). This chain connects TRBV12-3 or TRBV12-4 to TRBJ1-6, with D tentatively TRBD1 (5 bases). Sequencing input: PBMCs. CDR3 nucleotide sequence: TGTGCCAGCAGTTTAGCCGGGGGGAACAATTCACCCCTCCACTTT. Its translation: CASSLAGGNNSPLHF.